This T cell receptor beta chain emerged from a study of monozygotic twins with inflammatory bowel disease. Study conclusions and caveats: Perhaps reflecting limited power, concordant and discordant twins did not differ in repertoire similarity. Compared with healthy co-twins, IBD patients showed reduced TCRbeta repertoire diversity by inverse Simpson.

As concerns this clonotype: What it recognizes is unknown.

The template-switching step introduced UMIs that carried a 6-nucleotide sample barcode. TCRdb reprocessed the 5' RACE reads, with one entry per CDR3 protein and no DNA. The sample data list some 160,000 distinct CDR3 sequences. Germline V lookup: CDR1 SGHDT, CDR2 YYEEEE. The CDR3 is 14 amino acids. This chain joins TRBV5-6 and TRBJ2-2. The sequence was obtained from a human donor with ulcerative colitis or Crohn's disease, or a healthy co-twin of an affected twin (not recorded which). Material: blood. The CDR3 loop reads CASSLSRRTGELFF. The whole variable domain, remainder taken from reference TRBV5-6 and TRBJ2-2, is DAGVTQSPTHLIKTRGQQVTLRCSPKSGHDTVSWYQQALGQGPQFIFQYYEEEERQRGNFPDRFSGHQFPNYSSELNVNALLLGDSALYLCASSLSRRTGELFFGEGSRLTVL.